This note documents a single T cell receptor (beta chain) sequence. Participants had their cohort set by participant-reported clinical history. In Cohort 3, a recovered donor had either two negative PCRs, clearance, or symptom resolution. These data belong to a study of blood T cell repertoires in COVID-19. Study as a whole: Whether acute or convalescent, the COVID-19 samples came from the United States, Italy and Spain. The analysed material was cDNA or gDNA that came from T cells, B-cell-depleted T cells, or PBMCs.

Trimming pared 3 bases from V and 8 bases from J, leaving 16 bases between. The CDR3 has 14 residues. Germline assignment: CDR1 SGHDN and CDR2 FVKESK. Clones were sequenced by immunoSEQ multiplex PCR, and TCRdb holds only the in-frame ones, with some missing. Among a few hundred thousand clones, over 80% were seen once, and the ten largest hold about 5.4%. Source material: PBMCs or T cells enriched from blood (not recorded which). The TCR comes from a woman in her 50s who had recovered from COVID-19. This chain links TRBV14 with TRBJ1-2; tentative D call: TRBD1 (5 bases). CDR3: CASSQGSGRTGYTF. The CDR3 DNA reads TGTGCCAGCAGCCAGGGGTCAGGGCGGACGGGCTACACCTTC.